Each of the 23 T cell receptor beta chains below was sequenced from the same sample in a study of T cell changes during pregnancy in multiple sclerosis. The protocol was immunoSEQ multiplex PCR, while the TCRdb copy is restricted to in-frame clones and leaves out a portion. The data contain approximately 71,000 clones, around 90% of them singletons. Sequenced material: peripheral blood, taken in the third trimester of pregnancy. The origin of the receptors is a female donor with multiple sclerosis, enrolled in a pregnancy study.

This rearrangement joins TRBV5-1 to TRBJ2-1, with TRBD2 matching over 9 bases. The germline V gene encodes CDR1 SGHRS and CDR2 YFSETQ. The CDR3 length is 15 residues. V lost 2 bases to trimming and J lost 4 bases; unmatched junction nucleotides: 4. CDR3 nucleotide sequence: TGCGCCAGCAGCTTAGGGACTAGCTATTACAATGAGCAGTTCTTC. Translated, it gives CASSLGTSYYNEQFF. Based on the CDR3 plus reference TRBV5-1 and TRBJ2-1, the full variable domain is KAGVTQTPRYLIKTRGQQVTLSCSPISGHRSVSWYQQTPGQGLQFLFEYFSETQRNKGNFPGRFSGRQFSNSRSEMNVSTLELGDSALYLCASSLGTSYYNEQFFGPGTRLTVL.

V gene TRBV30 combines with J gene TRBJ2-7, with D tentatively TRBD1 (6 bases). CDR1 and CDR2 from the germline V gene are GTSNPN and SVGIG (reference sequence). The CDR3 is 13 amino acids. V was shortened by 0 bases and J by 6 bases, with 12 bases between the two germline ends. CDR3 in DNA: TGTGCCTGGAGTGTTCAGGGGTTCGGCGAGCAGTACTTC. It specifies CAWSVQGFGEQYF.

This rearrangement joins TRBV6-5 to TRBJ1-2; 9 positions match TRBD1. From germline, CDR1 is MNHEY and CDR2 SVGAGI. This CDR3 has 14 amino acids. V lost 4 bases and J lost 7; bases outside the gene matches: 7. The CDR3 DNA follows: TGTGCCAGCAGTTTCACAGGGGGCTACAGTGGCTACACCTTC. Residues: CASSFTGGYSGYTF.

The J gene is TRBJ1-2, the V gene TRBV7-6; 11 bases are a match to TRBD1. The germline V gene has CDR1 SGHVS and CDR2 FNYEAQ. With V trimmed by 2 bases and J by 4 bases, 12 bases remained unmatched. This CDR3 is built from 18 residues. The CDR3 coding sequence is TGTGCCAGCAGCTTACCGGGACAGGGGGTCAAGGGGGTCTATGGCTACACCTTC. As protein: CASSLPGQGVKGVYGYTF.

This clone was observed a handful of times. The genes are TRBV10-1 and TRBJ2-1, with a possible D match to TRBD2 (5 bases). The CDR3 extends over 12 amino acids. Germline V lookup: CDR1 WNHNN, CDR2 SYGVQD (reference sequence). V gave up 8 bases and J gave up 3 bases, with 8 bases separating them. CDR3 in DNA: TGCGCCAGCGGGGAGATCTACAATGAGCAGTTCTTC. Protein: CASGEIYNEQFF.

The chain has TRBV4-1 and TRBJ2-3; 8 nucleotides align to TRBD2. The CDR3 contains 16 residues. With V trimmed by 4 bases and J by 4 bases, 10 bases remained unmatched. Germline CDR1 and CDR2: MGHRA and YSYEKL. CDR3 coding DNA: TGCGCCAGCAGCCGGACTAGCACATTCGGGGCAGATACGCAGTATTTT. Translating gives CASSRTSTFGADTQYF.

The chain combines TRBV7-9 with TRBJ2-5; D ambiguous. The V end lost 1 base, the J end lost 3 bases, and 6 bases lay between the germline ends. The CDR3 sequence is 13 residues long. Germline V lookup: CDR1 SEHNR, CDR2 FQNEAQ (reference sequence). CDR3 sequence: CASSLEQKETQYF. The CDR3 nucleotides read TGTGCCAGCAGCTTAGAACAGAAAGAGACCCAGTACTTC.

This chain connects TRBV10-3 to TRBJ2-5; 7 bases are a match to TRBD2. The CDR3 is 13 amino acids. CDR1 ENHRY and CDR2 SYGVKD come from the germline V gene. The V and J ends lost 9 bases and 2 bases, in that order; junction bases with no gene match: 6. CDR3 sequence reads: CAIALAEQETQYF. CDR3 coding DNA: TGTGCCATTGCCCTAGCGGAACAAGAGACCCAGTACTTC.

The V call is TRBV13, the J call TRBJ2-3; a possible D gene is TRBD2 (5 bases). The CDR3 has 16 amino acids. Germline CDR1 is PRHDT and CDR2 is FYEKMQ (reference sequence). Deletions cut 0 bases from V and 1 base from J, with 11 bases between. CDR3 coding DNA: TGTGCCAGCAGCTTAGGTCCGGGGTGGGGCACAGATACGCAGTATTTT. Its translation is CASSLGPGWGTDTQYF.

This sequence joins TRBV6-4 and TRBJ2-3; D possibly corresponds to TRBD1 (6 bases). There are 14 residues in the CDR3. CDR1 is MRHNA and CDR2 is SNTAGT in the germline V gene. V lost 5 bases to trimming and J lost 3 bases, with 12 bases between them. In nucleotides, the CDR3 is TGTGCCAGCAGTACAGGGTTAGGGACAGATACGCAGTATTTT. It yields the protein CASSTGLGTDTQYF.

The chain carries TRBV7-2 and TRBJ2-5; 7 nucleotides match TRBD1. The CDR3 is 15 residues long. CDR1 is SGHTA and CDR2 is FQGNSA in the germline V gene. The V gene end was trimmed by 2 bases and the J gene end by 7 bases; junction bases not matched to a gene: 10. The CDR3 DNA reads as TGTGCCAGCAGCTTATCCTCCGGTCCAGGGGGGACCCAGTACTTC. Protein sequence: CASSLSSGPGGTQYF.

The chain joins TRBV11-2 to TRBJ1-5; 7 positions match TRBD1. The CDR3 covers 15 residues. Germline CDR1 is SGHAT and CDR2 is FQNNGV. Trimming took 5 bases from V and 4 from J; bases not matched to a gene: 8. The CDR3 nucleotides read TGTGCCAGCAGCCCGGGGACAGTGGGGAATCAGCCCCAGCATTTT. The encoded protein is CASSPGTVGNQPQHF.

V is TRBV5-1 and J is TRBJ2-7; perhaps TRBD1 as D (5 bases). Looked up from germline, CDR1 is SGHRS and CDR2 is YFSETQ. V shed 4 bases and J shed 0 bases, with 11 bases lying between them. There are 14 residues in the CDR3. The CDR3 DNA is TGCGCCAGCAGCAATGTGCAGGGCTCCTACGAGCAGTACTTC. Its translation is CASSNVQGSYEQYF.

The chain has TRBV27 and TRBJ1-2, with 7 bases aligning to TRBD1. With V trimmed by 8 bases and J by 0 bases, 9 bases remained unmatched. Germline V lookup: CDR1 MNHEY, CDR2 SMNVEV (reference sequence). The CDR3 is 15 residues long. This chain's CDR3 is CASRLTGTANYGYTF. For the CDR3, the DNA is TGTGCCAGCCGACTCACCGGGACAGCTAACTATGGCTACACCTTC.

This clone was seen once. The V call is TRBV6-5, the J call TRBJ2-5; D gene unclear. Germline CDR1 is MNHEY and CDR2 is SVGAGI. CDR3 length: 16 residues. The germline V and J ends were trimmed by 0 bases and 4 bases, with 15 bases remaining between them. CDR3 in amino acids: CASSYSGEAQAETQYF. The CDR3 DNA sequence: TGTGCCAGCAGTTACTCCGGTGAAGCCCAAGCAGAGACCCAGTACTTC.

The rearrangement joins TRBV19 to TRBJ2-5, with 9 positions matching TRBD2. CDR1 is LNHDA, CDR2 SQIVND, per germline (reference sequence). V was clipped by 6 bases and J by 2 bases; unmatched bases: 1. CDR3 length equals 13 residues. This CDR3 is CASRAGGQETQYF. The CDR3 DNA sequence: TGTGCCAGTAGGGCGGGAGGGCAAGAGACCCAGTACTTC.

The CDR3 protein is CASSTGTSGSHEQYF. The CDR3 DNA reads as TGTGCCAGCAGTACCGGGACTAGCGGGAGCCACGAGCAGTACTTC. The chain links TRBV28 to TRBJ2-7; 14 nucleotides agree with TRBD2. The CDR3 covers 15 residues. Germline values: CDR1 MDHEN, CDR2 SYDVKM. With 5 bases clipped from V and 5 bases from J, the junction kept 5 bases outside the gene matches. The complete variable domain, with remaining parts taken from reference TRBV28 and TRBJ2-7, reads DVKVTQSSRYLVKRTGEKVFLECVQDMDHENMFWYRQDPGLGLRLIYFSYDVKMKEKGDIPEGYSVSREKKERFSLILESASTNQTSMYLCASSTGTSGSHEQYFGPGTRLTVT.

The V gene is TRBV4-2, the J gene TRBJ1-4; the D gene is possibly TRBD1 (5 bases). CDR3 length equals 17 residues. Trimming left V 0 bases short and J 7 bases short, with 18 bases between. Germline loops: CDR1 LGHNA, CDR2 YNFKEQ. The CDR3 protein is CASSQDPPLGASEKLFF. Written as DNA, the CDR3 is TGTGCCAGCAGCCAAGATCCCCCGCTTGGGGCGAGTGAAAAACTGTTTTTT.

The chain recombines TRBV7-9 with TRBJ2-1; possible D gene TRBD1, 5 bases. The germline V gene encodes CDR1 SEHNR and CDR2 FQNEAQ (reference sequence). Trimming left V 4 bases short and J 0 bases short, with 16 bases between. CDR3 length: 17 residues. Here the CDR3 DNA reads TGTGCCAGCAGCTCAAGGGGCAGGGCCAGCTCCTACAATGAGCAGTTCTTC. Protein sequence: CASSSRGRASSYNEQFF. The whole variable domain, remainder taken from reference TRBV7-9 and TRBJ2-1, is DTGVSQNPRHKITKRGQNVTFRCDPISEHNRLYWYRQTLGQGPEFLTYFQNEAQLEKSRLLSDRFSAERPKGSFSTLEIQRTEQGDSAMYLCASSSRGRASSYNEQFFGPGTRLTVL.

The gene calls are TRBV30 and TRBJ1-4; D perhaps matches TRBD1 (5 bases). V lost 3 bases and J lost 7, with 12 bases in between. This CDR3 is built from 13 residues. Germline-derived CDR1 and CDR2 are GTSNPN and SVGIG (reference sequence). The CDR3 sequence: CAWSGTSAEKLFF. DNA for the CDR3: TGTGCCTGGAGCGGGACTAGCGCTGAAAAACTGTTTTTT.

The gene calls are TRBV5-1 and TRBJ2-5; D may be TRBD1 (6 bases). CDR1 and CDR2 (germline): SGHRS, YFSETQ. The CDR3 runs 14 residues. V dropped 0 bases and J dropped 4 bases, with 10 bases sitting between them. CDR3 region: CASSLGQGRETQYF. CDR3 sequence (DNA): TGCGCCAGCAGCTTGGGTCAGGGGCGAGAGACCCAGTACTTC.

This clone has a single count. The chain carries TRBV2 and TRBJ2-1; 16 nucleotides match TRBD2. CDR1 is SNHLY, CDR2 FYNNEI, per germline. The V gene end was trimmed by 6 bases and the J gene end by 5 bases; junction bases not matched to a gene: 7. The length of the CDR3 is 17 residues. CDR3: CASSLGLAGGPHNEQFF. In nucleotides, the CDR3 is TGTGCCAGCAGCCTGGGACTAGCGGGAGGGCCCCACAATGAGCAGTTCTTC.

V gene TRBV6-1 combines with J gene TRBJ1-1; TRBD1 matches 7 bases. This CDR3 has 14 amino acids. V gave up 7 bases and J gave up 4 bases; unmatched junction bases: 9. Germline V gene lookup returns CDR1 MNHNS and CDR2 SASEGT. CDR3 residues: CASIDRDRVTEAFF. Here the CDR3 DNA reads TGTGCCAGCATCGACAGGGATAGGGTCACTGAAGCTTTCTTT.